This is a list of T cell receptor beta chains from one sample in a study of blood T cell repertoires in COVID-19. Here immunoSEQ multiplex PCR was the method, and the copy in TCRdb shows in-frame clones only, minus some. The repertoire holds 260,000 or so clones, with approximately 84% as singletons. The sequenced material came from PBMCs or T cells enriched from blood (not recorded which). The receptors were sampled from a man between 18 and 35 years old who had recovered from COVID-19. The CDR3 runs from the conserved cysteine through the conserved F or W. D genes are given only for firm matches. Only some rows state a clone size, as once, few, many or a class for expanded clones.

size | J | D | V | CDR3 | DNA
NA | TRBJ1-1 | TRBD1 | TRBV2 | CASMPGQVGEAFF | TGTGCCAGCATGCCGGGACAGGTTGGTGAAGCTTTCTTT
NA | TRBJ2-3 | NA | TRBV7-2 | CASSLEGSTDTQYF | TGTGCCAGCAGCTTAGAGGGGAGCACAGATACGCAGTATTTT
NA | TRBJ2-7 | TRBD1 | TRBV5-1 | CASSLGQLSKEQYF | TGCGCCAGCAGCCTGGGACAGCTATCTAAAGAGCAGTACTTC
NA | TRBJ1-6 | TRBD1 | TRBV5-8 | CASSSDGTGDSPLHF | TGTGCCAGCAGCTCGGACGGGACAGGGGATTCACCCCTCCACTTT
NA | TRBJ2-7 | NA | TRBV5-1 | CASSSSLSNPRDYEQYF | TGCGCCAGCAGCTCCTCTCTATCGAACCCGCGGGACTACGAGCAGTACTTC
NA | TRBJ2-7 | TRBD2 | TRBV19 | CASSIGAGGIFYEQYF | TGTGCCAGTAGTATCGGAGCGGGGGGAATCTTCTACGAGCAGTACTTC
NA | TRBJ2-7 | NA | TRBV7-9 | CASSLNDESGKNPREQYF | TGTGCCAGCAGCTTAAATGACGAATCCGGGAAGAACCCTCGGGAGCAGTACTTC
few | TRBJ2-1 | NA | TRBV11-1 | CASSATRGNEQFF | TGTGCCAGCAGCGCGACCAGGGGAAATGAGCAGTTCTTC
NA | TRBJ2-7 | NA | TRBV3-1/TRBV3-2 | CASSQSQGYEQYF | TGTGCCAGCAGCCAATCTCAGGGCTACGAGCAGTACTTC
once | TRBJ1-2 | NA | TRBV11-2 | CASSLSGSEANYGYTF | TGTGCCAGCAGCTTATCCGGGTCGGAAGCTAACTATGGCTACACCTTC
NA | TRBJ2-7 | NA | TRBV27 | CASSARGALGYEQYF | TGTGCCAGCAGTGCCCGGGGAGCCCTGGGCTACGAGCAGTACTTC
NA | TRBJ2-3 | NA | TRBV5-1 | CASSLAVGADTQYF | TGCGCCAGCAGCTTGGCAGTCGGGGCAGATACGCAGTATTTT
NA | TRBJ1-2 | TRBD1 | TRBV11-2 | CASSTVTGFWGYTF | TGTGCCAGCAGCACGGTGACAGGGTTCTGGGGCTACACCTTC
NA | TRBJ1-2 | NA | TRBV7-9 | CASSFWGGTDYGYTF | TGTGCCAGCAGCTTTTGGGGGGGTACTGACTATGGCTACACCTTC